Sequencing of this TCR beta chain was carried out in a study of shared clonotypes between healthy human individuals. For the study at large: There were three CD4 naive, three CD4 memory, two CD8 naive and one CD8 memory plates per donor.

Study-level results: The study found approximately 5% of naive CD4 clonotypes shared across a few donors.

TCRdb's copy holds only in-frame clones and misses some; the assay was immunoSEQ multiplex PCR. The sample contains around 1.6 million clones, 95% to 99% of which appear only once. A remark on this clone: Its antigen is unidentified.

CDR1 is MNHEY, CDR2 SVGAGI, per germline. The CDR3 extends over 15 amino acids. The V gene lost 5 bases and the J gene lost 1 base, with 13 bases spanning the gap. This receptor was taken from a man aged 25-45 years in good health. The J gene is TRBJ2-3, the V gene TRBV6-5; D may be TRBD1 (6 bases). Sequencing input: naive CD4+ T cells sorted from blood. The sample's subset: CD45RA+ positively selected. CDR3 coding DNA: TGTGCCAGCAGTCTTATGGGGGCTGGCACAGATACGCAGTATTTT. Amino acids: CASSLMGAGTDTQYF.